This TCR beta chain was found in a study of blood T cell repertoires in COVID-19 (dated by TCRdb to between 2020 and 2021). For the study in its entirety: Samples covering the acute and convalescent phases of COVID-19 were provided by collaborators in the United States, Italy and Spain. The prospective study material was composed of cDNA or gDNA derived from T cells, B-cell-depleted T cells, or PBMCs. Subjects who had been exposed to COVID-19, were actively infected with it, or had recovered from it provided the deeply sampled blood TCRbeta repertoires that made up the dataset. The repertoires were released in a freely available public database meant as a resource for research on the immune response to SARS-CoV-2. The samples were drawn from two sources: the first 160 participants of the ongoing ImmuneRACE study, and 1,254 subjects contributed by 6 global collaborators. A de-identified subject ID, COVID-19 status, age in years and sex were almost always included in the sample metadata. Where available, HLA class I and class II types were obtained from metadata supplied by the sample provider rather than from assay-based typing.

From its cysteine to its phenylalanine, the CDR3 spans 15 amino acids. The retained sequence is limited to the CDR3, 45 bases, with the frame set at the first base. Ends trimmed: V by 1 base, J by 6 bases; bases unmatched to a gene: 9. CDR1 SEHNR and CDR2 FQNEAQ were looked up in the germline V gene (reference sequence). What the authors observed across the whole study: How much clinical and demographic metadata was included differed by source and by participant, and the metadata was provided uncurated.

Collaborating institutions collected whole blood in K2EDTA tubes following their own protocols. For TCRbeta analysis, collaborators shipped samples as frozen whole blood, isolated PBMCs, or DNA extracted from either of those sample types. On this clone itself: Its antigen is still unknown. Per-nucleotide qualities are absent, and no much larger clonotype sits a single base away.

The immunoSEQ Assay, a bias-controlled multiplex PCR, was used to amplify TCRbeta CDR3 regions from genomic DNA. Under the source paper's analysis protocol: The number of nucleated cells in each sample was estimated from the amplification of reference gene primers within the assay. Sequence reads were collapsed and filtered to measure the absolute abundance of every unique TCRbeta CDR3 rearrangement. For each sample, productive Simpson clonality was calculated by taking the square root of Simpson's diversity index across productive rearrangements. In its TCRdb copy, this immuneACCESS table keeps in-frame sequences only and misses some clones. Where compared with another copy, unresolved V genes explain less than half of these, and the others have no known cause. V, J and clone size are those of that table, while D and trimming were read from the DNA. This sample comprises 100,000 to 150,000 clones, 70% to 90% of them detected only once. The ten largest clones capture around 10% of the sample.

Recombination joined TRBV7-9 with TRBJ2-7, and 7 junction bases match TRBD1. This TCR was recovered from a man between 50 and 59 years old with acute or convalescent COVID-19. The sequenced sample consisted of peripheral blood. The bases are TGTGCCAGCAGCTTAGGTCGTGCGACAGGGCCCGAGCAGTACTTC. Translated, this gives CASSLGRATGPEQYF.